Listed here are 13 T cell receptor beta chains from one sample, sequenced in a study of CD8+ T cells in alopecia areata. The sequencing template was cDNA reverse transcribed from extracted RNA. Sequenced by immunoSEQ multiplex PCR; TCRdb stores in-frame clones only, minus some. The sample holds about 220,000 clones, under 75% seen once. Treatment given: oral pan-JAK inhibitor, 5-10 mg twice daily. The sample consisted of CD4+ T cells sorted from blood, taken at week 4, from a patient treated with tofacitinib. All receptors come from a human donor with alopecia areata.

The chain is built from TRBV5-1 and TRBJ2-7; TRBD1 matches at 8 bases. V lost 4 bases and J lost 4; bases outside the gene matches: 7. Germline loops: CDR1 SGHRS, CDR2 YFSETQ. The CDR3 is made up of 14 amino acids. CDR3 in amino acids: CASSEEGQVYEQYF. The CDR3 DNA is TGCGCCAGCAGCGAGGAGGGACAGGTATACGAGCAGTACTTC.

This clone was counted many times. The chain links TRBV19 to TRBJ2-7; tentatively, D is TRBD2 (5 bases). V dropped 5 bases and J dropped 2 bases, with 16 bases sitting between them. Germline V gene lookup returns CDR1 LNHDA and CDR2 SQIVND (reference sequence). The CDR3 spans 15 residues. CDR3 nucleotides: TGTGCCAGTAGTGTAGTTAGGACGGGAACCTACGAGCAGTACTTC. Protein: CASSVVRTGTYEQYF.

This clone was observed a single time. V usage is TRBV29-1 and J usage is TRBJ1-2; TRBD1 matches at 8 bases. J was trimmed by 6 bases and V by 4 bases; bases with no gene match: 4. CDR1 is SQVTM, CDR2 ANQGSEA, per germline. The CDR3 has 12 amino acids. In nucleotides, the CDR3 is TGCAGCGTTGCAGGGGGCATGGATGGCTACACCTTC. It codes for CSVAGGMDGYTF. Based on the CDR3 plus reference TRBV29-1 and TRBJ1-2, the full variable domain is SAVISQKPSRDICQRGTSLTIQCQVDSQVTMMFWYRQQPGQSLTLIATANQGSEATYESGFVIDKFPISRPNLTFSTLTVSNMSPEDSSIYLCSVAGGMDGYTFGSGTRLTVV.

This clone has a handful of counts. The CDR3 coding sequence is TGTGCCAGCAGCCAAGTAGTGGGAACCGGGGAGCTGTTTTTT. Amino acids: CASSQVVGTGELFF. The V call is TRBV14, the J call TRBJ2-2; no reliable D call. The CDR3 consists of 14 residues. V lost 1 base and J 5 bases, leaving 8 bases between the germline ends. The germline V gene encodes CDR1 SGHDN and CDR2 FVKESK. Drawing the rest from reference TRBV14 and TRBJ2-2, the complete variable domain is EAGVTQFPSHSVIEKGQTVTLRCDPISGHDNLYWYRRVMGKEIKFLLHFVKESKQDESGMPNNRFLAERTGGTYSTLKVQPAELEDSGVYFCASSQVVGTGELFFGEGSRLTVL.

The chain combines TRBV5-6 with TRBJ2-5; D gene ambiguous. Deletions cut 4 bases from V and 3 bases from J, with 10 bases between. Germline V lookup: CDR1 SGHDT, CDR2 YYEEEE. This CDR3 spans 13 amino acids. DNA for the CDR3: TGTGCCAGCAGCAAGGGTCAGGAAGAGACCCAGTACTTC. Translation gives CASSKGQEETQYF.

This chain connects TRBV5-1 to TRBJ2-3; D gene ambiguous. The CDR3 has 16 amino acids. V lost 4 bases to trimming and J lost 2 bases, with 17 bases between them. Germline values: CDR1 SGHRS, CDR2 YFSETQ. The CDR3 DNA reads as TGCGCCAGCAGCCTCCAAGGGCAGGAGTACACAGATACGCAGTATTTT. Translation: CASSLQGQEYTDTQYF. Together with reference TRBV5-1 and TRBJ2-3, the CDR3 gives the full variable domain: KAGVTQTPRYLIKTRGQQVTLSCSPISGHRSVSWYQQTPGQGLQFLFEYFSETQRNKGNFPGRFSGRQFSNSRSEMNVSTLELGDSALYLCASSLQGQEYTDTQYFGPGTRLTVL.

The chain is built from TRBV29-1 and TRBJ2-3, with a possible D match to TRBD2 (5 bases). Germline V gene sequence: CDR1 SQVTM, CDR2 ANQGSEA. Trimming took off 5 bases at V and 4 bases at J, with 22 bases between the two ends. This CDR3 region has 16 residues. This CDR3 is CSVITYKEASSDTQYF. CDR3 sequence (DNA): TGCAGCGTTATCACCTACAAGGAGGCAAGTTCAGATACGCAGTATTTT.

This clone occurred a few times. This rearrangement joins TRBV4-3 to TRBJ1-4; D is possibly TRBD1 (5 bases). Trimming took 1 base from V and 7 from J, leaving 13 bases between them. The CDR3 is 15 residues long. CDR1 and CDR2 (germline): LGHNA, YSLEER. The DNA of the CDR3 is TGCGCCAGCAGCCAAGCCGCGGGGGTCGGTGAAAAACTGTTTTTT. It codes for CASSQAAGVGEKLFF.

The V call is TRBV27, the J call TRBJ1-2; the D is unclear. Trimming removed 1 base at V and 1 base at J, with 7 bases between. Per the germline V gene, CDR1 is MNHEY and CDR2 is SMNVEV (reference sequence). This CDR3 has 14 residues. The CDR3 DNA is TGTGCCAGCAGTTTATATGGCAGTAACTATGGCTACACCTTC. Translated: CASSLYGSNYGYTF.

The chain links TRBV5-5 to TRBJ1-4, with D hard to call. CDR1 is SGHKS and CDR2 is YYEKEE in the germline V gene (reference sequence). V was cut by 1 base and J by 0 bases, with 7 bases left in between. The CDR3 spans 15 residues. The CDR3 here is CASSLLSATNEKLFF. The CDR3 coding sequence is TGTGCCAGCAGCTTGTTATCAGCAACTAATGAAAAACTGTTTTTT.

This sequence joins TRBV5-6 and TRBJ1-1, with D possibly being TRBD1 (5 bases). The ends were cut back, 3 bases at V and 2 bases at J, with 11 bases in the middle. Germline lookup yields CDR1 SGHDT and CDR2 YYEEEE. CDR3 length equals 14 residues. The DNA for the CDR3 is TGTGCCAGCAGCTCCGGACAAATTAACACTGAAGCTTTCTTT. Translation gives CASSSGQINTEAFF.

The chain has TRBV4-3 and TRBJ2-2, with D unclear. The CDR3 runs to 12 residues. Germline V gene sequence: CDR1 LGHNA, CDR2 YSLEER. V shed 1 base and J shed 8 bases, with 5 bases lying between them. The chain's CDR3 is CASSQATGELFF. The DNA of the CDR3 is TGCGCCAGCAGCCAAGCCACTGGGGAGCTGTTTTTT.

This clone was seen a handful of times. The chain links TRBV27 to TRBJ2-7; D remains ambiguous. Germline-derived CDR1 and CDR2 are MNHEY and SMNVEV (reference sequence). V gave up 5 bases and J gave up 0 bases, with 11 bases separating them. The CDR3 spans 14 residues. In DNA form, the CDR3 reads TGTGCCAGCAGTGCCGACGTTGCCTCCTACGAGCAGTACTTC. It yields the protein CASSADVASYEQYF.